This entry lists 31 T cell receptor beta chains sequenced from one sample in a study of shared clonotypes between healthy human individuals. Only in-frame clones appear in the TCRdb table, and some are missing; sequencing was by immunoSEQ multiplex PCR. The table includes around 2.5 million clones, 80% to 95% detected once. The sequenced sample was naive CD4+ T cells from PBMCs. Subset denoted: CD45RA+ positively selected. The receptors were gathered from a man between 18 and 29 years old in good health. Some clones in this sample may be carry-over from other donors' samples.

The chain is built from TRBV5-4 and TRBJ2-5; D not resolved. Germline V lookup: CDR1 SGHNT, CDR2 YYREEE (reference sequence). CDR3 length: 13 residues. Between the trimmed V and J ends, which lost 2 bases and 5 bases, there was a span of 10 bases. The CDR3 sequence is CASSLYTGETQYF. In DNA, the CDR3 is TGTGCCAGCAGCTTATATACTGGGGAGACCCAGTACTTC.

The chain joins TRBV25-1 to TRBJ2-1; D remains ambiguous. V gave up 1 base and J gave up 3 bases, with 1 base separating them. This CDR3 spans 12 amino acids. CDR1 MGHDK and CDR2 SYGVNS come from the germline V gene. This CDR3 is CASSEFYNEQFF. CDR3 DNA: TGTGCCAGCAGTGAATTCTACAATGAGCAGTTCTTC.

This sequence joins TRBV5-4 and TRBJ2-7, with D possibly TRBD1 on 5 matching bases. The CDR3 spans 13 residues. Trimming left V 3 bases short and J 2 bases short, with 9 bases between. The germline V gene has CDR1 SGHNT and CDR2 YYREEE (reference sequence). CDR3 residues: CASSSDITYEQYF. DNA for the CDR3: TGTGCCAGCAGCTCGGACATCACCTACGAGCAGTACTTC.

The chain combines TRBV7-9 with TRBJ1-3, with a weak D call TRBD1 (6 bases). V lost 4 bases, J lost 0 bases, and 10 bases lay in between. The CDR3 extends over 15 amino acids. In germline, CDR1 is SEHNR, CDR2 FQNEAQ (reference sequence). CDR3 residues: CASSSQGSSGNTIYF. CDR3 DNA sequence: TGTGCCAGCAGCTCTCAGGGGAGCTCTGGAAACACCATATATTTT. Full variable domain (remainder filled in from reference TRBV7-9 and TRBJ1-3): DTGVSQNPRHKITKRGQNVTFRCDPISEHNRLYWYRQTLGQGPEFLTYFQNEAQLEKSRLLSDRFSAERPKGSFSTLEIQRTEQGDSAMYLCASSSQGSSGNTIYFGEGSWLTVV.

The chain combines TRBV11-2 with TRBJ1-5; TRBD1 matches 8 bases. This CDR3 comprises 16 residues. V gave up 4 bases and J gave up 5 bases; unmatched junction bases: 10. In germline, CDR1 is SGHAT, CDR2 FQNNGV. CDR3 bases: TGTGCCAGCAGCTCCGCCTCCGGGACAGGTTATCAGCCCCAGCATTTT. Protein sequence: CASSSASGTGYQPQHF.

The chain is built from TRBV2 and TRBJ1-6; D not resolved. The CDR3 is 16 amino acids. V lost 6 bases and J 4 bases, leaving 16 bases between the germline ends. The germline V gene has CDR1 SNHLY and CDR2 FYNNEI. CDR3 amino acids: CASRQRVGDYNSPLHF. The CDR3 coding sequence is TGTGCCAGCAGACAACGGGTCGGGGATTATAATTCACCCCTCCACTTT.

The chain combines TRBV9 with TRBJ2-7; 9 nucleotides line up with TRBD1. CDR3 length: 15 residues. Germline V gene data show CDR1 as SGDLS and CDR2 as YYNGEE. J gave up 3 bases and V 3 bases, and 7 bases lay outside the gene matches. Here the CDR3 reads CASSAGTGRFYEQYF. CDR3 in DNA: TGTGCCAGCAGCGCCGGGACAGGGAGGTTCTACGAGCAGTACTTC.

The V call is TRBV28, the J call TRBJ2-7; TRBD1 matches 9 bases. The V and J ends lost 1 base and 2 bases, in that order; junction bases with no gene match: 12. The CDR3 spans 18 residues. The germline CDR1 and CDR2 sequences are MDHEN and SYDVKM. The CDR3 protein is CASSLFSFRRDRAYEQYF. The CDR3 DNA reads TGTGCCAGCAGTTTATTTAGCTTTCGGAGGGACAGGGCCTACGAGCAGTACTTC.

This clone was recorded only once. The chain uses TRBV5-6 and TRBJ2-3; D is unclear. The length of the CDR3 is 14 residues. Trimming took off 5 bases at V and 0 bases at J, with 10 bases between the two ends. Per germline, CDR1 SGHDT and CDR2 YYEEEE. CDR3 residues: CASRRSPSTDTQYF. The CDR3 nucleotides are TGTGCCAGCAGGCGCAGCCCTAGCACAGATACGCAGTATTTT.

The rearrangement joins TRBV18 to TRBJ2-5; 8 bases align to TRBD1. The V and J ends lost 6 bases and 5 bases, in that order; junction bases with no gene match: 8. The CDR3 spans 14 residues. Germline CDR1 is KGHSH and CDR2 is LQKENI. CDR3 bases: TGTGCCAGCTCGCGGCTAGACAGGGGCGAGACCCAGTACTTC. Amino acid sequence: CASSRLDRGETQYF.

This clone occurred a few times. This sample also contains other DNA sequences that code for the same CDR3. This chain links TRBV18 with TRBJ2-2; the D is unclear. Trimming removed 4 bases at V and 1 base at J, with 4 bases between. This CDR3 region has 13 residues. CDR1 is KGHSH and CDR2 is LQKENI in the germline V gene. The DNA for the CDR3 is TGTGCCAGCTCACGAGGGAACACCGGGGAGCTGTTTTTT. Translating it yields CASSRGNTGELFF.

The rearrangement uses TRBV25-1 and TRBJ2-7, with 7 bases aligning to TRBD1. CDR1 and CDR2 (germline): MGHDK, SYGVNS. This CDR3 spans 14 amino acids. Trimming took 3 bases from V and 0 from J; bases not matched to a gene: 2. The CDR3 DNA sequence: TGTGCCAGCAGTGACTGGACAGGCTCCTACGAGCAGTACTTC. Residues: CASSDWTGSYEQYF.

The chain is built from TRBV28 and TRBJ2-7; D tentatively reads TRBD1 or TRBD2 (5 bases each). The germline CDR1 and CDR2 sequences are MDHEN and SYDVKM. V was cut by 6 bases and J by 3 bases, with 12 bases left in between. This CDR3 contains 13 residues. This CDR3 is CASRGEKVYEQYF. The CDR3 DNA reads as TGTGCCAGCAGGGGGGAGAAGGTCTACGAGCAGTACTTC.

There are a few counts of this clone. This chain connects TRBV28 to TRBJ1-4; TRBD1 matches 8 bases. V was pared by 7 bases and J by 11 bases, with 6 bases of the junction left unmatched. This CDR3 region has 12 residues. From germline, CDR1 is MDHEN and CDR2 SYDVKM. The CDR3 is CASKDRGVKLFF. CDR3 nucleotides: TGTGCCAGCAAAGACAGGGGTGTCAAACTGTTTTTT.

The J gene is TRBJ1-1, the V gene TRBV27; a weak D match, TRBD1 (5 bases). The V gene lost 3 bases and the J gene lost 1 base, with 24 bases spanning the gap. This CDR3 region has 19 residues. In germline, CDR1 is MNHEY, CDR2 SMNVEV (reference sequence). The DNA of the CDR3 is TGTGCCAGCAGTTTCCGCTCCAGGGTAGGCTTAGGGCGGAACACTGAAGCTTTCTTT. Translation: CASSFRSRVGLGRNTEAFF.

The genes are TRBV5-8 and TRBJ1-2, with 8 bases lining up with TRBD1. Germline CDR1 reads SGHTS; CDR2 reads YDEGEE. V trimming: 0 bases; J trimming: 2 bases; junction bases outside the gene matches: 15. The CDR3 runs to 19 residues. The DNA of the CDR3 is TGTGCCAGCAGCTTGGCCGAAGAGACAGGGGAGGCTTGGAACTATGGCTACACCTTC. Protein: CASSLAEETGEAWNYGYTF. Together with reference TRBV5-8 and TRBJ1-2, the CDR3 gives the full variable domain: EAGVTQSPTHLIKTRGQQATLRCSPISGHTSVYWYQQALGLGLQFLLWYDEGEERNRGNFPPRFSGRQFPNYSSELNVNALELEDSALYLCASSLAEETGEAWNYGYTFGSGTRLTVV.

The chain is built from TRBV5-1 and TRBJ2-1; a weak D match, TRBD1 (6 bases). Trimming removed 0 bases from V and 7 bases from J, with 14 bases in between. Germline V gene data show CDR1 as SGHRS and CDR2 as YFSETQ. The CDR3 extends over 15 amino acids. This CDR3 is CASSLGFEQGNEQFF. In DNA, the CDR3 is TGCGCCAGCAGCTTGGGCTTCGAACAGGGAAATGAGCAGTTCTTC.

The chain is built from TRBV14 and TRBJ2-7, with TRBD2 as a possible D gene (6 bases). This CDR3 spans 15 amino acids. V lost 2 bases to trimming and J lost 4 bases, with 15 bases between them. Germline CDR1 is SGHDN and CDR2 is FVKESK. CDR3 DNA sequence: TGTGCCAGCAGCCAATTCGGGGGACGTTATTACGAGCAGTACTTC. As protein: CASSQFGGRYYEQYF.

The V and J genes are TRBV19 and TRBJ1-2; D gene uncertain. Between the trimmed V and J ends, which lost 10 bases and 7 bases, there was a span of 22 bases. CDR3 size: 14 residues. Germline lookup yields CDR1 LNHDA and CDR2 SQIVND (reference sequence). This CDR3 is CATTPWVTGGGYTF. CDR3 DNA: TGTGCCACTACCCCGTGGGTCACCGGAGGTGGCTACACCTTC.

This clone is a singleton in its sample. The V call is TRBV28, the J call TRBJ1-1; D may be TRBD1 (5 bases). Germline V lookup: CDR1 MDHEN, CDR2 SYDVKM. The V end was cut by 1 base, the J end by 1 base, with 16 bases between. The CDR3 has 17 residues. CDR3 sequence: CASSLLGVGVWNTEAFF. Here the CDR3 DNA reads TGTGCCAGCAGTTTATTGGGGGTTGGGGTGTGGAACACTGAAGCTTTCTTT.

Details on this clone: Other DNA sequences from this sample encode an identical CDR3 as well. The CDR3 region is CASSRDRGDTGELFF. As DNA, the CDR3 is TGTGCCAGCAGTAGGGACAGGGGCGACACCGGGGAGCTGTTTTTT. The J gene is TRBJ2-2, the V gene TRBV28; 10 bases agree with TRBD1. Germline assignment: CDR1 MDHEN and CDR2 SYDVKM. V gave up 5 bases and J gave up 3 bases; unmatched junction bases: 3. The CDR3 is 15 residues long.

The gene calls are TRBV5-1 and TRBJ1-1, with D possibly matching TRBD1 (5 bases). This CDR3 has 12 amino acids. The V gene's germline CDR1 is SGHRS and CDR2 YFSETQ. Trimming stripped 7 bases from V and 1 base from J, with 8 bases between. DNA of the CDR3: TGCGCCAGCCGACAGTCGAACACTGAAGCTTTCTTT. This translates into CASRQSNTEAFF.

The genes are TRBV9 and TRBJ1-1; possibly TRBD1 for D (6 bases). Germline V gene sequence: CDR1 SGDLS, CDR2 YYNGEE. Trimming pared 4 bases from V and 0 bases from J, leaving 13 bases between. This CDR3 contains 15 residues. In nucleotides, the CDR3 is TGTGCCAGCAGCCCCCGGACAGCTTTGAACACTGAAGCTTTCTTT. Translation: CASSPRTALNTEAFF.

This clone was found once. The chain links TRBV18 to TRBJ2-7; no reliable D call. The CDR3 runs to 17 residues. The V end lost 1 base, the J end lost 2 bases, and 18 bases lay between the germline ends. Per the germline V gene, CDR1 is KGHSH and CDR2 is LQKENI. CDR3 nucleotides: TGTGCCAGCTCACCACTTTTAGTAGGGCAGGTCACCTACGAGCAGTACTTC. Its translation is CASSPLLVGQVTYEQYF.

Comment on this clone: Other DNA sequences in the sample encode the same CDR3. This chain uses TRBV7-9 with TRBJ2-5; D unresolved. The V gene lost 3 bases and the J gene lost 1 base, with 6 bases spanning the gap. CDR1 is SEHNR, CDR2 FQNEAQ, per germline (reference sequence). The CDR3 totals 13 residues. The CDR3 DNA is TGTGCCAGCAGCTTCCTGGCCCAAGAGACCCAGTACTTC. Residues: CASSFLAQETQYF.

Only a few counts were recorded for this clone. V is TRBV9 and J is TRBJ1-5; TRBD1 might be the D (6 bases). Germline CDR1 and CDR2: SGDLS and YYNGEE. The CDR3 spans 14 residues. V gave up 3 bases and J gave up 5 bases, with 12 bases separating them. For the CDR3, the DNA is TGTGCCAGCAGCGCACAGGGTGCGGATCAGCCCCAGCATTTT. As protein: CASSAQGADQPQHF. Variable domain in full (rest from reference TRBV9 and TRBJ1-5): DSGVTQTPKHLITATGQRVTLRCSPRSGDLSVYWYQQSLDQGLQFLIQYYNGEERAKGNILERFSAQQFPDLHSELNLSSLELGDSALYFCASSAQGADQPQHFGDGTRLSIL.

The genes are TRBV4-1 and TRBJ1-1; tentative D call: TRBD1 (5 bases). There are 15 residues in the CDR3. Looked up from germline, CDR1 is MGHRA and CDR2 is YSYEKL. V was cut by 0 bases and J by 7 bases, with 15 bases left in between. The CDR3 sequence is CASSQDWGRGVEAFF. Here the CDR3 DNA reads TGCGCCAGCAGCCAAGACTGGGGACGTGGGGTTGAAGCTTTCTTT.

V is TRBV7-9 and J is TRBJ2-7; D might be TRBD1 or TRBD2, each matching 6 bases. This CDR3 comprises 16 residues. V was pared by 5 bases and J by 5 bases, with 22 bases between. Per the germline V gene, CDR1 is SEHNR and CDR2 is FQNEAQ (reference sequence). CDR3: CASSPLGGTPGHEQYF. The CDR3 bases are TGTGCCAGCAGCCCCTTAGGGGGGACCCCCGGCCACGAGCAGTACTTC.

V is TRBV27 and J is TRBJ1-2; possible D gene TRBD1, 5 bases. CDR3 length: 13 residues. CDR1 and CDR2 (germline): MNHEY, SMNVEV (reference sequence). V dropped 4 bases and J dropped 0 bases, with 6 bases sitting between them. The CDR3 loop reads CASSYRTNYGYTF. In nucleotides, the CDR3 is TGTGCCAGCAGTTACAGGACTAACTATGGCTACACCTTC.

The rearrangement uses TRBV7-2 and TRBJ2-7; 13 bases fit TRBD2. V shed 5 bases and J 6 bases; nucleotides not matched to a gene: 7. Germline V CDR1 and CDR2: SGHTA, FQGNSA. The CDR3 is 15 residues long. CDR3 nucleotide sequence: TGTGCCAGCAGCGGACATGGACTAGCGGGAGTCGAGCAGTACTTC. This translates into CASSGHGLAGVEQYF. The full variable domain, rest sourced from reference TRBV7-2 and TRBJ2-7, is GAGVSQSPSNKVTEKGKDVELRCDPISGHTALYWYRQSLGQGLEFLIYFQGNSAPDKSGLPSDRFSAERTGGSVSTLTIQRTQQEDSAVYLCASSGHGLAGVEQYFGPGTRLTVT.

The rearrangement joins TRBV5-4 to TRBJ1-3; tentative D call: TRBD1 (5 bases). This CDR3 spans 16 amino acids. Germline V CDR1 and CDR2: SGHNT, YYREEE (reference sequence). V was shortened by 4 bases and J by 0 bases, with 14 bases between the two germline ends. Here the CDR3 reads CASSQRPGVSGNTIYF. CDR3 nucleotide sequence: TGTGCCAGCAGCCAACGCCCGGGGGTCTCTGGAAACACCATATATTTT.